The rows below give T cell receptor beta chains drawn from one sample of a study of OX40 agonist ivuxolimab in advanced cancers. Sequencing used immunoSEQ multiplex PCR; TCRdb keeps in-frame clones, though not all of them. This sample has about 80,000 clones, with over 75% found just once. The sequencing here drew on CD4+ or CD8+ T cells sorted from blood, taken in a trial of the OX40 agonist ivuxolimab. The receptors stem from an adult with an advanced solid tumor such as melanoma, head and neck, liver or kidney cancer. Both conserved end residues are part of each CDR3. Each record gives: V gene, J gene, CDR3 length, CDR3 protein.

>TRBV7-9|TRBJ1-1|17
CASSLGGSGTAYTEAFF
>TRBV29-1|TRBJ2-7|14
CSVEATTGPYEQYF
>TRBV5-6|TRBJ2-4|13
CASSSQGGYIQYF
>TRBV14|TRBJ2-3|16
CASSKLRGPSTDTQYF
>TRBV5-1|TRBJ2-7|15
CASSLAGVSSGAKYF
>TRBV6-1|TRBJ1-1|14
CASSEIGLNTEAFF
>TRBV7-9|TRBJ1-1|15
CASSQESGQGAPVFF
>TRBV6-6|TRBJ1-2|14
CASSYGQGAYGYTF
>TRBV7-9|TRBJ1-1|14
CASSLQGTNTEAFF
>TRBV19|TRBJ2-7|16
CASSTGTLHREDEQYF
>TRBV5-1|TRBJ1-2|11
CASRGNYGYTF
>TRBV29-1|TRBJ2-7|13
CSVVRGLWSEQYF
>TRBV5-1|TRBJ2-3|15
CASSRVGFGTDTQYF
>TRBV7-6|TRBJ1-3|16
CASSQLNTGAGNTIYF
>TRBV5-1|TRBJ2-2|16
CASSLSDLAGTGEPFF
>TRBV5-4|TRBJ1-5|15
CASSLGGGGGQPQHF
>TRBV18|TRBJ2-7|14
CASSSASGAWEQYF
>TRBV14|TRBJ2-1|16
CASSKGPLSSYNEQFF
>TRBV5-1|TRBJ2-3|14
CASSSGAYTDTQYF
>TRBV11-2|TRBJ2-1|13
CASSLGEGREQFF
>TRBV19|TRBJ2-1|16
CASSLPPSGSGNEQFF
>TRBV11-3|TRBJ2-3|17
CASSFSAGTLSTDTQYF
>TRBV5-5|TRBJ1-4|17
CASSPLAGHTTNEKLFF
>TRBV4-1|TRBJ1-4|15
CASSRRTELNEKLFF
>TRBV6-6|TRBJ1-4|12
CASSHPGEKLFF